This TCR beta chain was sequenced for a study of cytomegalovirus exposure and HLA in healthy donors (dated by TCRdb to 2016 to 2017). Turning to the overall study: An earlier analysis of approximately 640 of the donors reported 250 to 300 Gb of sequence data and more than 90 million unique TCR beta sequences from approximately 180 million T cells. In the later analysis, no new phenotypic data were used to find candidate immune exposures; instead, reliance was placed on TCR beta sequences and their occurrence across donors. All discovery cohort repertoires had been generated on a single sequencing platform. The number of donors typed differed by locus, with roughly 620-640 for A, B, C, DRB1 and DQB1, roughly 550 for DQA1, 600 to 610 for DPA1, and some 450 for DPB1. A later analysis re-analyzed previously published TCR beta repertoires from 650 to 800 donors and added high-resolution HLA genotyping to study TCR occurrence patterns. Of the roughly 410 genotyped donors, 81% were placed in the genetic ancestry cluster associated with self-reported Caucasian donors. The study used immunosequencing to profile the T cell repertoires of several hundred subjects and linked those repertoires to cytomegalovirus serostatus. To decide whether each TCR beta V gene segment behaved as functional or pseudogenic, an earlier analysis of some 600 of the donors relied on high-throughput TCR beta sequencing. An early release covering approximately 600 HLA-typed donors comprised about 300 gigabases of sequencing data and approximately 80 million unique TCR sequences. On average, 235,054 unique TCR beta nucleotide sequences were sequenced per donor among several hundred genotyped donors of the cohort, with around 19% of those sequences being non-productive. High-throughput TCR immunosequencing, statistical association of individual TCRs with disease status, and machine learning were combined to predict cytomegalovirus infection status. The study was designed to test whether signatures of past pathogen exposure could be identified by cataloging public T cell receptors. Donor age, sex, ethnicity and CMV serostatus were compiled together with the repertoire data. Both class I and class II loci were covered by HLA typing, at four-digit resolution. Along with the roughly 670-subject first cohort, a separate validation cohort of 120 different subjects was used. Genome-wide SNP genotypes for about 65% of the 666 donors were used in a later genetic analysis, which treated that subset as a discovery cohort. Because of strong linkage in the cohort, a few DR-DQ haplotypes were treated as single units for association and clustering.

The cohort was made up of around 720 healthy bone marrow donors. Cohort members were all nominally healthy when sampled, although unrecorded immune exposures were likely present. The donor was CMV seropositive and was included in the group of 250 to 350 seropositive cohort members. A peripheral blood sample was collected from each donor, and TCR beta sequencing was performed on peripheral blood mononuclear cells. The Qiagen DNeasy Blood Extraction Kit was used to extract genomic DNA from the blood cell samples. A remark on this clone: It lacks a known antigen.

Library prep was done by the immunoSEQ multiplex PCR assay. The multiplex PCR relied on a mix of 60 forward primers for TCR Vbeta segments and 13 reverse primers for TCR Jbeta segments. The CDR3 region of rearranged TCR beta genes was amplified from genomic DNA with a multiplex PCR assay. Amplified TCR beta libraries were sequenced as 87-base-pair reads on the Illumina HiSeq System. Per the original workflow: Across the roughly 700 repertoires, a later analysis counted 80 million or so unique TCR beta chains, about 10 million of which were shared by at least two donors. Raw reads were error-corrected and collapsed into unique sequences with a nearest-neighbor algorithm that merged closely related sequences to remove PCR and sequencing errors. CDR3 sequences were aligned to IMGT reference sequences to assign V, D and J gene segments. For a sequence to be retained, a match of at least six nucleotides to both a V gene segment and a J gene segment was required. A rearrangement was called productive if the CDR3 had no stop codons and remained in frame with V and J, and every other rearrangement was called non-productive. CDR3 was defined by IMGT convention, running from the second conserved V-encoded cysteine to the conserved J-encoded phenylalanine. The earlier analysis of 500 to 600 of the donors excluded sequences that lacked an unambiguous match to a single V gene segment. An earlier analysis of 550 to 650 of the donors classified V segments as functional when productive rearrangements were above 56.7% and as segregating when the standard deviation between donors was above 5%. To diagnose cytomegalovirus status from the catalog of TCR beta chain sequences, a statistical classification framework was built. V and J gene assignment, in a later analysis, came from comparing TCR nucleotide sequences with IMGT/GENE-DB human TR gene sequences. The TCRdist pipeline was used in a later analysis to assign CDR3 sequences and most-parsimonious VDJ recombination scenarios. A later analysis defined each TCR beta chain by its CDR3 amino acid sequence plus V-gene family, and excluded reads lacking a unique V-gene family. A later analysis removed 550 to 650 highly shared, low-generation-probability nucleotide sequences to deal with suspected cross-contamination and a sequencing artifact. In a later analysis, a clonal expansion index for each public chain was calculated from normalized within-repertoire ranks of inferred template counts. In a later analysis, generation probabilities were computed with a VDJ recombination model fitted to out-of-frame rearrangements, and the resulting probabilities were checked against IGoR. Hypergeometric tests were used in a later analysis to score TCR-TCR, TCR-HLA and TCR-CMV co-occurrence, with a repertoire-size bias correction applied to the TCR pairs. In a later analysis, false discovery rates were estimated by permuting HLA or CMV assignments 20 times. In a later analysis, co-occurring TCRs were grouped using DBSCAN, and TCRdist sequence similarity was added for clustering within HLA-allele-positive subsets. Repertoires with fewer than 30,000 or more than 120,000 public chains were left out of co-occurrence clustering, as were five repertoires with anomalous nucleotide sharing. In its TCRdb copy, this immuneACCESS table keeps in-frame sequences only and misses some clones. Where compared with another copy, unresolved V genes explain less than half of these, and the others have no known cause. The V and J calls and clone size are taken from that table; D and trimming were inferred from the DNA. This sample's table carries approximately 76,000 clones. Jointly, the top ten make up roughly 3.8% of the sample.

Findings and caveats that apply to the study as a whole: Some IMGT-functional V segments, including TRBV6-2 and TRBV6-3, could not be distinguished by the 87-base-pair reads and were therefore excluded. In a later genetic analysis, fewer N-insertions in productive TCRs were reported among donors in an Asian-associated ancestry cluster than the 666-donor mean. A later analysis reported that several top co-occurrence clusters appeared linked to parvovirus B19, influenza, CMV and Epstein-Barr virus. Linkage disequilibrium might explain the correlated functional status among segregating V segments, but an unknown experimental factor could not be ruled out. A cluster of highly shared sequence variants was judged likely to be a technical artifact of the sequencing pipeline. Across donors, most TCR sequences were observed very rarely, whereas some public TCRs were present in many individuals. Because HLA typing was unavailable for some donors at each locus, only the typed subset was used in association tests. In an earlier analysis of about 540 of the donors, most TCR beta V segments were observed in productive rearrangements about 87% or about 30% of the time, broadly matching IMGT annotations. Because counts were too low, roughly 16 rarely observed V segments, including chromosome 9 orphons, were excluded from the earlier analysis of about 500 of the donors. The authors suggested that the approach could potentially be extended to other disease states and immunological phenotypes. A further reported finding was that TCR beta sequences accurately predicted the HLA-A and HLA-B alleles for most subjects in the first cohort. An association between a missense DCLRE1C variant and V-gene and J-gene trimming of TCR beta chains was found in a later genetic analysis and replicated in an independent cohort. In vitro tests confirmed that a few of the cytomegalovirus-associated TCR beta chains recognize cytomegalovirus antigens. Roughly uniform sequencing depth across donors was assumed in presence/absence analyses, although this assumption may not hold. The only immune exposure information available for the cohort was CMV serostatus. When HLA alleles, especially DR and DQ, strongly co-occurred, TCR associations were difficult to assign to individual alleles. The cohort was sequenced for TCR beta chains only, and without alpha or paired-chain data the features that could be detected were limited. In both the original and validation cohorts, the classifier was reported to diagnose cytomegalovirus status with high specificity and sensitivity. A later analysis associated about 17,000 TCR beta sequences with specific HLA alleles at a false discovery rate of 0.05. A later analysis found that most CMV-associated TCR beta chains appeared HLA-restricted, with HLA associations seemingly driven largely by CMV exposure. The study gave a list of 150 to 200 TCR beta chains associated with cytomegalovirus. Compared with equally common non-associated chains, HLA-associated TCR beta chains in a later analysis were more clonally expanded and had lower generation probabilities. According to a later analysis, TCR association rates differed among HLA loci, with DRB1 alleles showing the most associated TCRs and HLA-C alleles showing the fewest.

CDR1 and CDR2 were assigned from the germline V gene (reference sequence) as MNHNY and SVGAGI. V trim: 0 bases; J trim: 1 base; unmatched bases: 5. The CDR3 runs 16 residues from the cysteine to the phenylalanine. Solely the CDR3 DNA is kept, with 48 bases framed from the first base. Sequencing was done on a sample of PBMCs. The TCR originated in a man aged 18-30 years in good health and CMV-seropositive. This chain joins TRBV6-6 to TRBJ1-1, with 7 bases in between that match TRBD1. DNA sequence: TGTGCCAGCAGTTACTCCGGCAGGGGGGCGAACACTGAAGCTTTCTTT. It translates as CASSYSGRGANTEAFF.